The clone carrying this T cell receptor beta chain showed up just a few times. Its antigen remains unknown. The data were taken from a study of cytomegalovirus exposure and HLA in healthy donors. Broader study findings: One cluster of highly shared sequence variants probably arose as a sequencing artifact.

The CDR3 spans 16 residues. The germline gives CDR1 SGDLS, CDR2 YYNGEE. V lost 2 bases to trimming and J lost 6 bases, with 17 bases between them. The primer mix had 60 Vbeta and 13 Jbeta primers. The repertoire was sequenced with immunoSEQ multiplex PCR; TCRdb's copy has only in-frame clones and lacks some. The table records approximately 81,000 clones, around 74% of them present only once. This chain joins TRBV9 and TRBJ2-2, with D maybe TRBD2 (6 bases). This clonotype originated in a woman between 45 and 65 years old in good health and CMV-seropositive. Specimen: PBMCs. CDR3 in amino acids: CASSVLRDKGPGELFF. The CDR3 DNA sequence: TGTGCCAGCAGCGTGTTGCGGGATAAGGGGCCCGGGGAGCTGTTTTTT.